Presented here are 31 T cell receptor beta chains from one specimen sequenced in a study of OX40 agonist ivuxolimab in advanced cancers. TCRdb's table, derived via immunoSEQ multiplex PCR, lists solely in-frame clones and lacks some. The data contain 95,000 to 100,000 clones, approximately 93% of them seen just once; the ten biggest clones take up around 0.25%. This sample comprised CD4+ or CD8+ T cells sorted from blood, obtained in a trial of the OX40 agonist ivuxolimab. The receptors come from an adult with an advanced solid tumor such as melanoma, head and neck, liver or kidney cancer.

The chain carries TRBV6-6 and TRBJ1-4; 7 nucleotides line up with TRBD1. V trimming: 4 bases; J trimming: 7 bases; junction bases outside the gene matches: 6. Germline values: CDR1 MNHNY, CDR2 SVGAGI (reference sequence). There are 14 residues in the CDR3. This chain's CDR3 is CASSSFDRAEKLFF. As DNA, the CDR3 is TGTGCCAGCAGTTCTTTCGACAGGGCTGAAAAACTGTTTTTT.

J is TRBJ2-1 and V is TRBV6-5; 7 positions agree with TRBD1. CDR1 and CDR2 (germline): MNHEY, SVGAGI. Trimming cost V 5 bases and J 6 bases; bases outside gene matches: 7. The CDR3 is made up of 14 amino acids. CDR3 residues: CASSHGQVSNEQFF. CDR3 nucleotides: TGTGCCAGCAGTCACGGACAGGTGTCCAATGAGCAGTTCTTC.

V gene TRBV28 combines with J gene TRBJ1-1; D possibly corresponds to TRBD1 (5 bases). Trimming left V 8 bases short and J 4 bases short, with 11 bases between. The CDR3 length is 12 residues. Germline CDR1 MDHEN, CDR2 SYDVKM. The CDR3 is CASAGGGTEAFF. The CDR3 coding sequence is TGTGCCAGCGCCGGGGGAGGCACTGAAGCTTTCTTT.

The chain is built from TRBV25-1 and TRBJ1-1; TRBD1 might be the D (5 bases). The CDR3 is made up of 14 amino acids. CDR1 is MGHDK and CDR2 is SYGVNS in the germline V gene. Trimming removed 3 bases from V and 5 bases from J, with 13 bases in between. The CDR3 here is CASSEPAGRTEAFF. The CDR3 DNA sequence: TGTGCCAGCAGTGAGCCAGCAGGGAGGACTGAAGCTTTCTTT.

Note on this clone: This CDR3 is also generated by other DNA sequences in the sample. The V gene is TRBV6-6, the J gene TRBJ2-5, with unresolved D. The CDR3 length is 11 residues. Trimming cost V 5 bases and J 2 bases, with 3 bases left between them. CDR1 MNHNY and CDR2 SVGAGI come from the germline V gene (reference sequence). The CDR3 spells CASSLQETQYF. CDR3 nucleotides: TGTGCCAGCAGTCTACAAGAGACCCAGTACTTC.

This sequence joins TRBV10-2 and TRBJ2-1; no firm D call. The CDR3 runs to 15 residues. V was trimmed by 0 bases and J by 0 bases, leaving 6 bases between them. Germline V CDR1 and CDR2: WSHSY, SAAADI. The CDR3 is CASSESSVSYNEQFF. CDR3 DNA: TGCGCCAGCAGTGAGTCATCCGTCTCCTACAATGAGCAGTTCTTC.

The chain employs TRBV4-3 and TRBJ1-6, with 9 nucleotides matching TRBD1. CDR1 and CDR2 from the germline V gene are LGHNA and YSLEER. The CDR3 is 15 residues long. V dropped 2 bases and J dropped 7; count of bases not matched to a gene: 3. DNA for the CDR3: TGCGCCAGCAGCCAAAACAGGGGGCAAAATTCACCCCTCCACTTT. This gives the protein CASSQNRGQNSPLHF.

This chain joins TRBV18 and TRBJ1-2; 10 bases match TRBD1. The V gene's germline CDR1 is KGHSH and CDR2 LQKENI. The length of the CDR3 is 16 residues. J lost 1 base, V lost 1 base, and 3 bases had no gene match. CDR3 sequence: CASSPLGTGDNYGYTF. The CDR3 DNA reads TGTGCCAGCTCACCACTCGGGACAGGGGATAACTATGGCTACACCTTC.

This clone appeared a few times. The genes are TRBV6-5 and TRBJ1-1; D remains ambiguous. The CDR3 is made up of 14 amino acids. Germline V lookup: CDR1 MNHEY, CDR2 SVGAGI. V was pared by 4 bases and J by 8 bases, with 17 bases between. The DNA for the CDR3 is TGTGCCAGCAGTTTCATGGACCATAAGGGCGAAGCTTTCTTT. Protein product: CASSFMDHKGEAFF.

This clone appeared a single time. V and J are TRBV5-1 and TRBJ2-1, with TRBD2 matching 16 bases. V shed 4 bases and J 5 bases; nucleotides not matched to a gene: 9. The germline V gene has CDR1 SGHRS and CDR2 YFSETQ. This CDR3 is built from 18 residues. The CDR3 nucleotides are TGCGCCAGCAGCCGGGGGACTAGCGGGAGGGCCGGCCACAATGAGCAGTTCTTC. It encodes CASSRGTSGRAGHNEQFF.

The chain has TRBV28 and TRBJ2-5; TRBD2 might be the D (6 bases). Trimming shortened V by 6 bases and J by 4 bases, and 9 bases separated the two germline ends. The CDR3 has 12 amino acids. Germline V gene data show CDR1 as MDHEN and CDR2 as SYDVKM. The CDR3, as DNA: TGTGCCAGCAGCTCTAGCGTAGAGACCCAGTACTTC. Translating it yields CASSSSVETQYF.

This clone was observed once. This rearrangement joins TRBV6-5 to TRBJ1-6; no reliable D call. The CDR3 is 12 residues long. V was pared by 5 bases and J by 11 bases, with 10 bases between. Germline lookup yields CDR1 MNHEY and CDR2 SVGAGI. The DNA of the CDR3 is TGTGCCAGCAGTCTAATTGTTCCACCCCTCCACTTT. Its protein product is CASSLIVPPLHF.

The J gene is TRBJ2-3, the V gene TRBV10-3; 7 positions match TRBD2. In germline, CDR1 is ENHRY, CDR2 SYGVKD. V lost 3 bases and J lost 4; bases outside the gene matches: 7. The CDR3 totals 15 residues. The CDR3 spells CAISDQRESPDTQYF. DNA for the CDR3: TGTGCCATCAGTGATCAGCGGGAAAGCCCAGATACGCAGTATTTT.

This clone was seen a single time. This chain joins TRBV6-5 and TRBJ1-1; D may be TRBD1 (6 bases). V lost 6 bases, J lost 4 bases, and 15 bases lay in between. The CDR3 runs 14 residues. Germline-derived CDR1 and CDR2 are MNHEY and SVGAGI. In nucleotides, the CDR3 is TGTGCCAGCAGGCTACAGGGTTGGAGCACTGAAGCTTTCTTT. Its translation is CASRLQGWSTEAFF.

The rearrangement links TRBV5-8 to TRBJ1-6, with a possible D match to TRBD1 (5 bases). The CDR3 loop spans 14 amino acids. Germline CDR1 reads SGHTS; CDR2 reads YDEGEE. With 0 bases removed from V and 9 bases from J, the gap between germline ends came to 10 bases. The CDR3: CASSLGGSGSPLHF. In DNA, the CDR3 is TGTGCCAGCAGCTTGGGGGGGTCTGGTTCACCCCTCCACTTT. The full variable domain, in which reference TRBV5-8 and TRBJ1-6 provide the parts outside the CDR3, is EAGVTQSPTHLIKTRGQQATLRCSPISGHTSVYWYQQALGLGLQFLLWYDEGEERNRGNFPPRFSGRQFPNYSSELNVNALELEDSALYLCASSLGGSGSPLHFGNGTRLTVT.

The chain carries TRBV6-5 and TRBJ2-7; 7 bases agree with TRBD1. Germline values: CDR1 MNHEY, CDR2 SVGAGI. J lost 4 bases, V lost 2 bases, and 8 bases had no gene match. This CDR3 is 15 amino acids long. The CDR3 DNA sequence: TGTGCCAGCAGTTACCCCAACGAGACAGGGTACGAGCAGTACTTC. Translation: CASSYPNETGYEQYF.

This CDR3 reads CASSLYRETQYF. CDR3 sequence (DNA): TGTGCCAGCAGCTTATATCGAGAGACCCAGTACTTC. The V gene is TRBV7-2, the J gene TRBJ2-5; D gene unclear. V was pared by 2 bases and J by 4 bases, with 5 bases between. The CDR3 has 12 amino acids. CDR1 SGHTA and CDR2 FQGNSA come from the germline V gene.

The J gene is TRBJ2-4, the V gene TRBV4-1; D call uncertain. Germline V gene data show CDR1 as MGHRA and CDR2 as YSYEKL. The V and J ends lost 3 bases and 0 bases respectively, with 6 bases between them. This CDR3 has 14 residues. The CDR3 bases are TGCGCCAGCAGCCAGTGGGGAGCCAAAAACATTCAGTACTTC. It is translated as CASSQWGAKNIQYF.

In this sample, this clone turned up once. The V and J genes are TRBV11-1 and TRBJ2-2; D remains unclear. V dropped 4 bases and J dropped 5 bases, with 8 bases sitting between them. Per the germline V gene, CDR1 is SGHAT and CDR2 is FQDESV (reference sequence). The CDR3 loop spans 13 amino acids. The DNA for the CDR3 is TGTGCCAGCAGCTCACGGCATACCGGGGAGCTGTTTTTT. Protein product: CASSSRHTGELFF.

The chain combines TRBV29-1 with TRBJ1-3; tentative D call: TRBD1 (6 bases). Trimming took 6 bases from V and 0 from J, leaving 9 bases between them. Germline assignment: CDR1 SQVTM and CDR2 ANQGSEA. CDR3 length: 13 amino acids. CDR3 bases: TGCAGCGTACGGGACAACTCTGGAAACACCATATATTTT. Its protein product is CSVRDNSGNTIYF.

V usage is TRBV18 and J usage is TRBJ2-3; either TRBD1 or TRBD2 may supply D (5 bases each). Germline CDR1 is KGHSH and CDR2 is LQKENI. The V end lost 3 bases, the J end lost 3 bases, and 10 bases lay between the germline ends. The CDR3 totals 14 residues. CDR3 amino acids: CASSPGRTTDTQYF. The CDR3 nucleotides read TGTGCCAGCTCACCGGGACGGACGACAGATACGCAGTATTTT.

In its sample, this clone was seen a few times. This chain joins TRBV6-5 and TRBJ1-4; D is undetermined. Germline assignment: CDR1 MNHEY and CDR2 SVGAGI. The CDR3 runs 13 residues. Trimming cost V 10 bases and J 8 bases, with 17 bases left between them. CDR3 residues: CATYAFSGEKLFF. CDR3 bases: TGTGCCACCTACGCGTTTTCCGGCGAAAAACTGTTTTTT.

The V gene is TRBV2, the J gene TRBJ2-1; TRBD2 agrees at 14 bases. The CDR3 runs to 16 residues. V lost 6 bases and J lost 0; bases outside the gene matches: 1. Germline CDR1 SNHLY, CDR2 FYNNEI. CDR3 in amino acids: CASRGLAGDSYNEQFF. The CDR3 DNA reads TGTGCCAGCAGGGGACTAGCGGGAGACTCCTACAATGAGCAGTTCTTC.

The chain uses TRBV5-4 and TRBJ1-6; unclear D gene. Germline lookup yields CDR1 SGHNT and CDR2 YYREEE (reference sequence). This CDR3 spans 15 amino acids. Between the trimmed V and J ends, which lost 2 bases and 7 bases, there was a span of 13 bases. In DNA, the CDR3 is TGTGCCAGCAGCTTATTCATGGGTAGCAATTCACCCCTCCACTTT. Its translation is CASSLFMGSNSPLHF.

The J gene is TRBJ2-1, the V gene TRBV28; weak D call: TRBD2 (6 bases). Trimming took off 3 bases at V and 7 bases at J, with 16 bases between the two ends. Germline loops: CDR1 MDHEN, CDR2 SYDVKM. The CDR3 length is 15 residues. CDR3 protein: CASSLGGLTQNEQFF. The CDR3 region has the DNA TGTGCCAGCAGTTTGGGGGGTCTTACACAAAATGAGCAGTTCTTC.

The CDR3 loop is CASRARDQLWGGGNTEAFF. The CDR3 coding sequence is TGTGCCAGCAGGGCAAGGGACCAATTATGGGGTGGAGGGAACACTGAAGCTTTCTTT. The V call is TRBV11-2, the J call TRBJ1-1; D might be TRBD1 (5 bases). Germline V CDR1 and CDR2: SGHAT, FQNNGV. V shed 6 bases and J shed 1 base, with 27 bases lying between them. The CDR3 runs to 19 residues.

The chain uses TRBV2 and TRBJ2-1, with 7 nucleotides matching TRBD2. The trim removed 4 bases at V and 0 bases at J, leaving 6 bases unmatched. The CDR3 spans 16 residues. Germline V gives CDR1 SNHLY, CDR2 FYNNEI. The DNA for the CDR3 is TGTGCCAGCAGTGCTCGCGGGAGAAGCTCCTACAATGAGCAGTTCTTC. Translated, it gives CASSARGRSSYNEQFF.

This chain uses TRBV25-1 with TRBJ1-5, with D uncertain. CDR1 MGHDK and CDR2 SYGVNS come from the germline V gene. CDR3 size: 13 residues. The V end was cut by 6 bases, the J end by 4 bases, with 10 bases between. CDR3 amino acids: CASSLRENQPQHF. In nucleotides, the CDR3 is TGTGCCAGCAGCCTCCGAGAAAATCAGCCCCAGCATTTT.

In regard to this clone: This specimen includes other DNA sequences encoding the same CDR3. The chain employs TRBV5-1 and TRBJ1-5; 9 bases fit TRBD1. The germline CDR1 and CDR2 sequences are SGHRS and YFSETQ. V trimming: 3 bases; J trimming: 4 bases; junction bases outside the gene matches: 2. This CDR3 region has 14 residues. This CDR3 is CASSSGQGNQPQHF. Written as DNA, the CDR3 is TGCGCCAGCAGCTCGGGACAGGGAAATCAGCCCCAGCATTTT.

The CDR3 is CASSEGYSNQPQHF. Here the CDR3 DNA reads TGTGCCAGCAGTGAAGGCTATAGCAATCAGCCCCAGCATTTT. This sequence joins TRBV6-1 and TRBJ1-5, with D unclear. Germline values: CDR1 MNHNS, CDR2 SASEGT. The length of the CDR3 is 14 residues. V lost 1 base and J lost 0, with 4 bases in between.

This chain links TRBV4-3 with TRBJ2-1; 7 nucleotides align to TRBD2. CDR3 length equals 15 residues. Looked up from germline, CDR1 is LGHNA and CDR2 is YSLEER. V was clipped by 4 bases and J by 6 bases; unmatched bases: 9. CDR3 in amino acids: CASSPLREEGNEQFF. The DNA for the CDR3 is TGCGCCAGCAGCCCCCTCCGGGAGGAGGGCAATGAGCAGTTCTTC.